The rows below give T cell receptor beta chains drawn from one sample of a study of T cell responses to AZD1222 COVID-19 vaccine. The protocol was immunoSEQ multiplex PCR, while the TCRdb copy is restricted to in-frame clones and leaves out a portion. The table includes 170,000 or so clones, about nine tenths detected once. This specimen was peripheral blood, taken on day 0 of AZD1222 vaccination. The source of these receptors is an adult in good health. The CDR3 runs from the conserved cysteine through the conserved F or W. A D gene is named only where the DNA matches it firmly. Not all rows give a size; the values are once, few, many and, for expanded clones, a class.

v_call,clone_size,d_call,j_call,cdr3_aa,cdr3_nt
TRBV3-1/TRBV3-2,-,TRBD1,TRBJ1-1,CASSARDSYTEAFF,TGTGCCAGCAGCGCTCGGGACAGTTACACTGAAGCTTTCTTT
TRBV11-1,-,-,TRBJ2-5,CASSLRSGLRQETQYF,TGTGCCAGCAGCTTAAGGTCGGGGTTACGCCAAGAGACCCAGTACTTC
TRBV6-7,once,TRBD1,TRBJ2-5,CASTRRGRGLETQYF,TGTGCCAGCACCCGCCGGGGCAGGGGGCTAGAGACCCAGTACTTC
TRBV4-2,-,-,TRBJ2-7,CASSQVGGTEQYF,TGTGCCAGCAGCCAAGTGGGGGGTACGGAGCAGTACTTC
TRBV7-9,-,TRBD2,TRBJ2-5,CASSQASGGETQYF,TGTGCCAGCAGCCAGGCCAGCGGGGGGGAGACCCAGTACTTC
TRBV13,-,TRBD1,TRBJ1-3,CASSLSTGGGGNTIYF,TGTGCCAGCAGCCTTTCGACAGGGGGCGGCGGAAACACCATATATTTT
TRBV10-1,-,-,TRBJ2-5,CASSDQRGANPREAQYF,TGCGCCAGCAGTGATCAACGGGGGGCTAACCCAAGAGAAGCCCAGTACTTC
TRBV30,once,-,TRBJ1-2,CAWFRGSGYTF,TGTGCCTGGTTTCGGGGGTCCGGCTACACCTTC
TRBV5-1,-,-,TRBJ2-1,CASSLGYPEQFF,TGCGCCAGCAGCTTAGGCTACCCGGAGCAGTTCTTC
TRBV12-3/TRBV12-4,-,-,TRBJ1-4,CASSKGGGEKLFF,TGTGCCAGCAGCAAGGGGGGCGGTGAAAAACTGTTTTTT
TRBV4-3,once,-,TRBJ1-5,CASSQDREINQPQHF,TGCGCCAGCAGCCAAGACAGGGAGATCAATCAGCCCCAGCATTTT
TRBV4-1,-,-,TRBJ2-7,CASSQDRGISYEQYF,TGCGCCAGCAGCCAAGATAGGGGGATCTCCTACGAGCAGTACTTC
TRBV12-3/TRBV12-4,-,-,TRBJ1-2,CASRRRGFYGYTF,TGTGCCAGCAGACGACGGGGATTCTATGGCTACACCTTC
TRBV5-1,-,TRBD1,TRBJ1-1,CASSVAGTGDTEAFF,TGCGCCAGCAGCGTCGCCGGGACAGGGGACACTGAAGCTTTCTTT
TRBV10-1,-,-,TRBJ2-2,CASSDLTGELFF,TGCGCCAGCAGTGACCTTACCGGGGAGCTGTTTTTT
TRBV11-1,-,TRBD1,TRBJ2-7,CASSLNRGDGYYEQYF,TGTGCCAGCAGCCTAAACAGGGGCGACGGATACTACGAGCAGTACTTC
TRBV4-1,-,-,TRBJ1-1,CASSQQILNTEAFF,TGCGCCAGCAGCCAACAGATCTTGAACACTGAAGCTTTCTTT
TRBV7-2,-,-,TRBJ1-3,CASRPRLEGNTIYF,TGTGCCAGCAGACCTAGACTGGAGGGAAACACCATATATTTT
TRBV7-9,once,-,TRBJ1-2,CASSPQGWSYGYTF,TGTGCCAGCAGTCCTCAGGGATGGAGCTATGGCTACACCTTC
TRBV4-2,-,-,TRBJ2-5,CASSQDRGGQETQYF,TGTGCCAGCAGCCAAGACAGGGGCGGCCAAGAGACCCAGTACTTC
TRBV24-1,-,-,TRBJ1-5,CATSGNSNQPQHF,TGTGCCACCAGTGGAAATAGCAATCAGCCCCAGCATTTT
TRBV2,once,TRBD2,TRBJ2-3,CASRGGRSTDTQYF,TGTGCCAGCCGCGGGGGGCGAAGCACAGATACGCAGTATTTT
TRBV27,-,-,TRBJ1-2,CASSPLFPTNYGYTF,TGTGCCAGCAGCCCCCTTTTCCCCACTAACTATGGCTACACCTTC
TRBV19,-,-,TRBJ1-5,CASSMSRGLGNQPQHF,TGTGCCAGTAGTATGAGTCGGGGGTTGGGAAATCAGCCCCAGCATTTT
TRBV3-1/TRBV3-2,-,TRBD1,TRBJ1-2,CASSQQGGNGYTF,TGTGCCAGCAGTCAACAGGGGGGCAATGGCTACACCTTC
TRBV7-8,-,-,TRBJ1-2,CASSLESAAGQKPPTF,TGTGCCAGCAGCTTAGAATCGGCAGCTGGGCAAAAGCCTCCAACCTTC
TRBV10-3,many,TRBD1,TRBJ2-2,CAISPDRGVGTGELFF,TGTGCCATCAGTCCGGACAGGGGCGTCGGCACCGGGGAGCTGTTTTTT
TRBV30,-,-,TRBJ1-5,CAWSRKGNQPQHF,TGTGCCTGGAGTAGAAAGGGGAATCAGCCCCAGCATTTT
TRBV18,once,-,TRBJ1-1,CASHTEGPVRAFF,TGTGCCAGCCATACAGAGGGCCCGGTTAGAGCTTTCTTT
TRBV10-2,-,TRBD1,TRBJ1-5,CASSEGAGGGLGQPQHF,TGCGCCAGCAGTGAAGGGGCTGGAGGGGGCTTAGGTCAGCCCCAGCATTTT
TRBV30,-,TRBD1,TRBJ1-2,CAWSQLARQGAGGYTF,TGTGCCTGGAGCCAATTAGCCCGTCAGGGGGCGGGAGGCTACACCTTC
TRBV30,-,-,TRBJ2-1,CAWAPYNEQFF,TGTGCCTGGGCCCCTTACAATGAGCAGTTCTTC
TRBV28,-,-,TRBJ1-3,CASSLDTGSGNTIYF,TGTGCCAGCAGTTTAGATACAGGCTCTGGAAACACCATATATTTT
TRBV10-2,few,-,TRBJ1-3,CASREDRNSGNTIYF,TGCGCCAGCAGAGAAGACAGGAATTCTGGAAACACCATATATTTT
TRBV7-3,-,-,TRBJ2-3,CASSLPTTDTQYF,TGTGCCAGCAGCTTGCCTACCACAGATACGCAGTATTTT
TRBV29-1,-,TRBD1,TRBJ1-5,CSVSEGAQPQHF,TGCAGCGTTAGTGAGGGGGCTCAGCCCCAGCATTTT
TRBV6-5,-,TRBD1,TRBJ1-1,CASRDMQGADTEAFF,TGTGCCAGCCGAGATATGCAGGGGGCGGACACTGAGGCTTTCTTT
TRBV7-3,-,-,TRBJ2-1,CASSLSGASYNEQFF,TGTGCCAGCAGCTTATCAGGGGCGAGCTACAATGAGCAGTTCTTC
TRBV12-5,-,TRBD2,TRBJ2-2,CASALNSGGATGELFF,TGTGCTAGTGCCCTCAATAGCGGGGGGGCCACCGGGGAGCTGTTTTTT
TRBV6-5,-,-,TRBJ1-2,CASPGGQFYGYTF,TGTGCCAGCCCGGGGGGGCAATTCTATGGCTACACCTTC
TRBV27,-,-,TRBJ1-5,CASSLLGPNQPQHF,TGTGCCAGCAGTTTATTGGGTCCCAATCAGCCCCAGCATTTT
TRBV2,-,TRBD1,TRBJ1-1,CATRQGGSTEAFF,TGTGCCACTCGACAGGGAGGAAGCACTGAAGCTTTCTTT
TRBV5-1,-,TRBD1,TRBJ1-5,CASSPGTGPNQPQHF,TGCGCCAGCAGCCCAGGGACAGGACCCAATCAGCCCCAGCATTTT
TRBV9,-,TRBD1,TRBJ1-3,CASSPTPYRGLHGNTIYF,TGTGCCAGCAGCCCCACCCCGTACAGGGGCCTGCATGGAAACACCATATATTTT
TRBV29-1,-,TRBD1,TRBJ1-1,CSVEDYGQGAEAFF,TGCAGCGTTGAAGACTATGGACAGGGGGCTGAAGCTTTCTTT
TRBV15,-,-,TRBJ1-1,CATSRDLYREAFF,TGTGCCACCAGCAGAGATCTATACAGGGAAGCTTTCTTT
TRBV3-1/TRBV3-2,-,-,TRBJ1-6,CASNQGIYNSPLHF,TGTGCCAGCAATCAGGGGATTTATAATTCACCCCTCCACTTT
TRBV12-3/TRBV12-4,-,TRBD1,TRBJ1-6,CASRDRDNSPLHF,TGTGCCAGTCGGGACAGGGACAATTCACCCCTCCACTTT
TRBV19,-,-,TRBJ2-3,CASSTGTAGGTDTQYF,TGTGCCAGTAGTACTGGGACCGCCGGAGGCACAGATACGCAGTATTTT
TRBV15,-,TRBD1,TRBJ1-1,CATRGAYRGTEAFF,TGTGCCACCCGGGGGGCCTACAGGGGTACTGAAGCTTTCTTT
TRBV11-2,-,-,TRBJ2-2,CASSLVGRNTGELFF,TGTGCCAGCAGCTTAGTAGGCCGGAACACCGGGGAGCTGTTTTTT
TRBV4-2,-,TRBD1,TRBJ1-1,CASSQGGTVIEAFF,TGTGCCAGCAGCCAAGGCGGGACAGTAATTGAAGCTTTCTTT
TRBV19,-,TRBD2,TRBJ2-3,CASSIGSGGVPGTDTQYF,TGTGCCAGTAGTATAGGTAGCGGGGGGGTGCCGGGCACAGATACGCAGTATTTT
TRBV28,-,-,TRBJ1-1,CASSLGGRRGTEAFF,TGTGCCAGCAGTTTAGGAGGGCGAAGAGGTACTGAAGCTTTCTTT
TRBV19,-,-,TRBJ1-6,CAASMSSSYNSPLHF,TGTGCGGCCTCTATGTCTAGCTCCTATAATTCACCCCTCCACTTT
TRBV5-1,once,-,TRBJ1-1,CASSLNIGGEAFF,TGCGCCAGCAGCTTGAATATCGGCGGTGAAGCTTTCTTT
TRBV28,-,-,TRBJ1-2,CASSLYGRDYGYTF,TGTGCCAGCAGTTTATATGGCAGGGACTATGGCTACACCTTC
TRBV5-6,-,-,TRBJ1-2,CASSSPGRTTYGYTF,TGTGCCAGCAGCTCTCCGGGGCGTACCACCTATGGCTACACCTTC